This T cell receptor (beta chain) stems from a study of radiation and T cells in renal cell carcinoma (TCRdb year 2020). Regarding the research as a whole: Samples were obtained from a clinical trial, in which 15 Gy stereotactic body radiation therapy was delivered to primary renal cell carcinomas and nephrectomy was performed 4 weeks later. A total of 4,016,671 unique CDR3 nucleotide sequences, encoding 2.5 million to 3 million unique CDR3 amino acid sequences, were found across all 50 or so samples. A total of around 50 samples underwent TCR beta sequencing, made up of some 26 tumors and about 27 peripheral blood samples. The full study reports these points: Because pretreatment tumor biopsies were not available, the study could not determine whether clonotypes were already present within the tumor at baseline. Tracking of blood repertoire dynamics stopped at less than 5 weeks after treatment, with no follow-up past that point. The single-armed trial design could not address effects of radiation dose or scheduling on the TCR repertoire. In blood, the top tumor clonotypes increased from baseline to 2 weeks after radiation and then shrank by 4 weeks, which suggests a temporary expansion of tumor-resident clones.

Per the publication, the time point label means: blood 2 weeks post-SBRT. In light of the paper, this sample's treatment or condition label describes: 15 Gy SBRT to primary tumor, nephrectomy 4 weeks later. To follow tumor-enriched clonotypes, peripheral blood was collected serially from radiation-treated patients at baseline and again at 2 weeks and 4 weeks after SBRT. Renal cell carcinoma with clear cell pathology was present in all patients. Genomic DNA for TCR sequencing was prepared using the QIAamp DNA Blood Mini Kit (Qiagen). The analyses included just those samples that passed every quality control check. Note on this clone: Which antigen it targets is not known. No per-base quality is available; no much larger clone lies one base away.

V and J are trimmed by 2 bases and 7 bases, and the gene matches miss 5 bases of the junction. From the cysteine up to the phenylalanine, the CDR3 has a length of 15 residues. Left in the record is the CDR3 DNA by itself, 45 bases read in frame from the first base. The CDR1 and CDR2 encoded by the germline V gene are MDHEN and SYDVKM. The immunoSEQ kit was used, according to the manufacturer's recommendations, to generate TCR beta libraries from genomic DNA. Library preparation used a first multiplex PCR with proprietary primers, then a second PCR adding unique barcodes, with bead cleanups after each round. A kit-provided positive control reaction and a negative control reaction were included in every sample batch. The final libraries underwent checking on an Agilent 4200 TapeStation D1000 ScreenTape, volumetric pooling, and quantification by qPCR. Sequencing ran on an Illumina NextSeq500 with a MidOutput 150-cycle cartridge, using 156 Read1 and 15 Index1 cycles with kit custom primers. The pooled library was loaded at roughly 0.96 pM, with a roughly 21% PhiX control spiked in. Concerning the study's data processing: The vendor-processed data were analyzed in R, and a clonotype was defined as all T cells that share the same CDR3 nucleotide sequence. In the clone abundance analyses, frequencies were normalized to the 10,000 most abundant clones in each sample. Public T cell clones, averaging fewer than five per sample, were removed before analysis. An abundance difference of at least 32-fold between compartments was the criterion for calling clonotypes tumor-enriched or baseline blood-enriched. Clonotypes expanded or contracted between blood time points were identified with a beta-binomial differential abundance model. Tumor-blood repertoire similarity was measured with the Baroni-Urbani and Buser coefficient, and group comparisons used two-tailed Wilcoxon tests in R. Not all clones reach the TCRdb copy of this immuneACCESS table, which keeps in-frame sequences only. Checked studies attribute under half of the gap to unresolved V genes and leave the rest unexplained. Clone size and the V and J calls come from that table; the DNA yielded D and trimming. The sample profile shows 100,000 to 150,000 clones; around nine tenths of them were found once. 4.5% to 7.5% of the sample is in the top ten clones.

The chain joins TRBV28 to TRBJ1-5; TRBD1 fits 10 bases in the junction. Sequences were derived from blood, sampled from a patient whose treatment included radiotherapy and nephrectomy. The source of this sequence is a woman between 65 and 79 years old with renal cell carcinoma. The DNA sequence follows: TGTGCCAGCAGTTTACCCGGGACAGGGGACCAGCCCCAGCATTTT. Its amino acids are CASSLPGTGDQPQHF. The full variable domain, completed from the reference TRBV28 and TRBJ1-5 proteins outside the CDR3, reads DVKVTQSSRYLVKRTGEKVFLECVQDMDHENMFWYRQDPGLGLRLIYFSYDVKMKEKGDIPEGYSVSREKKERFSLILESASTNQTSMYLCASSLPGTGDQPQHFGDGTRLSIL.